Included here is one TCR beta chain sequence, with context. This specimen comes from a study of blood T cell repertoires in COVID-19. Study information: Italy, Spain and the United States were the sources of the convalescent and acute COVID-19 samples. PBMCs, B-cell-depleted T cells, or T cells were the source of the cDNA or gDNA that made up the material.

In the authors' workflow: For nucleated cells, counts were estimated from reference gene primer amplification. Method: immunoSEQ multiplex PCR; TCRdb's copy keeps in-frame clones and lacks some. Clone size and the V and J calls come from that table; the DNA yielded D and trimming. The data show roughly 74,000 clones, with nearly 90% seen just once and about 2.7% held by the top ten. This sequence originates from a man aged 70-80 years with active or convalescent COVID-19. Sequencing was carried out using peripheral blood.

The CDR3 loop reads CASSLRDSNYEQYF. The CDR3 nucleotides read TGTGCCAGCAGCTTACGCGACAGTAACTACGAGCAGTACTTC. The chain is built from TRBV11-2 and TRBJ2-7, with a weak D call TRBD1 (5 bases). The ends were cut back, 2 bases at V and 3 bases at J, with 11 bases in the middle. CDR3 size: 14 residues. Germline CDR1 reads SGHAT; CDR2 reads FQNNGV. The full variable domain, with the rest looked up from reference TRBV11-2 and TRBJ2-7, is EAGVAQSPRYKIIEKRQSVAFWCNPISGHATLYWYQQILGQGPKLLIQFQNNGVVDDSQLPKDRFSAERLKGVDSTLKIQPAKLEDSAVYLCASSLRDSNYEQYFGPGTRLTVT.